These 31 T cell receptor beta chains originate from one sample sequenced in a study of T cells in women clearing cervical HPV infection. Assay used: immunoSEQ multiplex PCR; TCRdb lists only in-frame clones, some missing. This sample's table has 20,000 to 25,000 clones. The sample comprised blood buffy coat. The receptors here all came from a woman aged 18 to 75 with a cervical HPV16 infection that either progressed to CIN3+ or cleared (not recorded which).

Details on this clone: The read comes to an end 3 residues before the CDR3 does, leaving the germline J gene to fill in the end. The gene calls are TRBV15 and TRBJ1-4; no clear D gene. This CDR3 has 13 residues. CDR1 LNHNV and CDR2 YYDKDF come from the germline V gene (reference sequence). V shed 3 bases and J shed 5 bases, with 7 bases lying between them. The CDR3 spells CATSRGINEKLFF. The DNA read from the CDR3 is TGTGCCACCAGCAGGGGCATCAATGAAAAA.

To note about this clone: The read terminates 3 residues ahead of where the CDR3 ends, so the germline J gene completes it. The chain has TRBV19 and TRBJ2-3; D perhaps matches TRBD2 (7 bases). CDR3 length: 16 residues. Trimming cost V 3 bases and J 3 bases, with 16 bases left between them. The germline V gene has CDR1 LNHDA and CDR2 SQIVND (reference sequence). The CDR3 here is CASSIGGGVGTDTQYF. The DNA read from the CDR3 is TGTGCCAGTAGTATTGGGGGGGGCGTTGGTACAGATACG.

Comment on this clone: The DNA ends 3 residues before the CDR3 does, and the rest of the CDR3 is filled in from the germline J gene. This chain joins TRBV5-4 and TRBJ2-1, with 8 bases that match TRBD1. The germline V gene has CDR1 SGHNT and CDR2 YYREEE (reference sequence). With 1 base clipped from V and 1 base from J, the junction kept 4 bases outside the gene matches. The CDR3 consists of 16 residues. The CDR3 loop is CASSLQGAVSYNEQFF. CDR3 bases read: TGTGCCAGCAGCTTGCAGGGGGCGGTTTCCTACAATGAG.

As to this clone: Sequencing ends 3 residues short of the CDR3 end; the germline J gene provides the rest. The chain uses TRBV29-1 and TRBJ2-3, with TRBD2 matching over 13 bases. Germline V gene data show CDR1 as SQVTM and CDR2 as ANQGSEA. This CDR3 is built from 13 residues. The part of the CDR3 DNA that was read is TGCAGCGTTGAAGGGGGGACTAGCGGGGCG. This gives the protein CSVEGGTSGA. The whole CDR3 sequence is CSVEGGTSGAQYF.

Considering frequency, this clone is medium-sized (0.01 to 0.1%). The sequence runs out 3 residues before the end of the CDR3; the remainder is reconstructed from the germline J gene. The chain links TRBV24-1 to TRBJ2-3; 7 positions match TRBD1. Losses at the gene ends were 4 bases for V and 6 bases for J; bases not matched to a gene: 12. The CDR3 covers 16 residues. Germline V gene data show CDR1 as KGHDR and CDR2 as SFDVKD. Partial CDR3 DNA: TGTGCCACCAGTGAGCCAAAAGGGGGCGGCTTGGATACG. Translating it yields CATSEPKGGGLDT. The CDR3 as a whole reads CATSEPKGGGLDTQYF.

About this clone itself: The CDR3 end is not reached by the read, which stops 3 residues before it; the germline J gene fills it in. The gene calls are TRBV7-9 and TRBJ1-2, with a weak D call TRBD1 (5 bases). There are 15 residues in the CDR3. In germline, CDR1 is SEHNR, CDR2 FQNEAQ (reference sequence). The CDR3 bases that were read are TGTGCCAGCAGTGAGGGACTAGCGGGTCTGAATGAC. Translated: CASSEGLAGLND. Given in full, the CDR3 is CASSEGLAGLNDYTF.

Comment on this clone: The CDR3 end falls 3 residues outside the read, so it is completed with the germline J gene. The chain has TRBV6-1 and TRBJ1-5; possibly TRBD1 for D (5 bases). Germline CDR1 reads MNHNS; CDR2 reads SASEGT. Between the trimmed V and J ends, which lost 0 bases and 2 bases, there was a span of 11 bases. The CDR3 is made up of 16 amino acids. The CDR3 loop reads CASSEAAARGNQPQHF. The part of the CDR3 DNA that was read is TGTGCCAGCAGTGAAGCGGCGGCCAGGGGCAATCAGCCC.

Turning to this clone: The read terminates 3 residues before the CDR3 end, so the remaining end is supplied by the germline J gene. The chain is built from TRBV5-1 and TRBJ2-5; 8 bases line up with TRBD1. Germline CDR1 is SGHRS and CDR2 is YFSETQ. This CDR3 region has 16 residues. The V and J ends lost 4 bases and 4 bases, in that order; junction bases with no gene match: 12. Here the CDR3 reads CASSAGRQGAGETQYF. The part of the CDR3 DNA that was read is TGCGCCAGCAGCGCCGGTCGGCAGGGGGCAGGAGAGACC.

About this clone: The CDR3 end falls 3 residues outside the read, so it is completed with the germline J gene. This chain uses TRBV7-9 with TRBJ1-2; D perhaps matches TRBD1 (5 bases). CDR3 length: 14 residues. Germline assignment: CDR1 SEHNR and CDR2 FQNEAQ (reference sequence). The V gene lost 6 bases and the J gene lost 5 bases, with 16 bases spanning the gap. The sequenced part of the CDR3 DNA is TGTGCCAGCAGACCCCCGGGGGGGGTATATGGC. Translating it yields CASRPPGGVYG. The whole CDR3 reads CASRPPGGVYGYTF.

About this clone: The read falls 3 residues short of the CDR3 end, and the missing part is taken from the germline J gene. The chain links TRBV5-1 to TRBJ2-1, with TRBD2 matching 12 bases. With V trimmed by 0 bases and J by 4 bases, 8 bases remained unmatched. CDR3 size: 18 residues. The V gene's germline CDR1 is SGHRS and CDR2 YFSETQ. Incomplete CDR3 DNA: TGCGCCAGCAGCTTGGGGCTAGCGGGAGGGACCCTATACAATGAG. As protein: CASSLGLAGGTLYNE. The full CDR3 protein reads CASSLGLAGGTLYNEQFF.

The CDR3 here is CATSRVTGSYEQYF. CDR3 DNA, as far as it was read: TGTGCCACCAGCAGAGTCACCGGCTCCTACGAG. The chain links TRBV15 to TRBJ2-7; D call uncertain. The read finishes 3 residues shy of the CDR3 end, and the germline J gene is used to complete it. The CDR3 runs to 14 residues. Trimming stripped 1 base from V and 0 bases from J, with 7 bases between. Germline V lookup: CDR1 LNHNV, CDR2 YYDKDF (reference sequence).

As regards this clone: The read halts 3 residues ahead of the CDR3 end, with the missing end drawn from the germline J gene. This chain joins TRBV19 and TRBJ1-1, with unresolved D. The CDR3 extends over 15 amino acids. Trimming cost V 2 bases and J 3 bases, with 13 bases left between them. Germline V gene data show CDR1 as LNHDA and CDR2 as SQIVND (reference sequence). CDR3 bases read: TGTGCCAGTAGTATACTCGGGCGGGTTGACACTGAA. Amino acids: CASSILGRVDTE. The whole CDR3 is CASSILGRVDTEAFF. Complete variable domain (other parts from reference TRBV19 and TRBJ1-1): DGGITQSPKYLFRKEGQNVTLSCEQNLNHDAMYWYRQDPGQGLRLIYYSQIVNDFQKGDIAEGYSVSREKKESFPLTVTSAQKNPTAFYLCASSILGRVDTEAFFGQGTRLTVV.

Remarks on this clone: The CDR3 end falls 3 residues outside the read, so it is completed with the germline J gene. The V and J genes are TRBV7-8 and TRBJ2-7, with TRBD1 matching 8 bases. This CDR3 is built from 14 residues. With 10 bases clipped from V and 3 bases from J, the junction kept 11 bases outside the gene matches. The germline CDR1 and CDR2 sequences are SGHVS and FQNEAQ. Partial CDR3 DNA: TGTGCCACAACATCCGAGACAGGGGTCTACGAG. It specifies CATTSETGVYE. The entire CDR3 protein reads CATTSETGVYEQYF.

In the case of this clone: The read ends 3 residues before the CDR3 terminus; that terminus is restored from the germline J gene. The chain couples TRBV7-9 to TRBJ1-2; 7 nucleotides agree with TRBD1. The V gene's germline CDR1 is SEHNR and CDR2 FQNEAQ (reference sequence). V lost 1 base to trimming and J lost 6 bases; unmatched junction nucleotides: 5. The CDR3 contains 14 residues. CDR3 bases read: TGTGCCAGCAGCTTAGAGACAGGGTTCAATGGC. Its translation is CASSLETGFNG. The CDR3 as a whole reads CASSLETGFNGYTF.

As for this clone: The DNA ends 3 residues before the CDR3 does, and the rest of the CDR3 is filled in from the germline J gene. The rearrangement joins TRBV5-4 to TRBJ1-6, with TRBD1 identical over 10 bases. This CDR3 has 16 residues. The V gene's germline CDR1 is SGHNT and CDR2 YYREEE (reference sequence). The ends lost 0 bases at V and 8 bases at J; junction bases unmatched: 5. CDR3 amino acids: CASSLGGGTGDSPLHF. Partial CDR3 DNA: TGTGCCAGCAGCTTGGGGGGCGGGACAGGGGATTCACCC.

Details on this clone: The CDR3 is cut off 3 residues early in the read; its end comes from the germline J gene. The chain joins TRBV7-7 to TRBJ1-4, with 8 nucleotides matching TRBD1. This CDR3 region has 15 residues. From germline, CDR1 is SSHAT and CDR2 FNYEAQ (reference sequence). Trimming removed 5 bases from V and 3 bases from J; junction bases left unmatched: 5. The part of the CDR3 DNA that was read is TGTGCCAGCAGCGGGAGACAGGGGCCTAATGAAAAA. Translating gives CASSGRQGPNEK. The entire CDR3 protein is CASSGRQGPNEKLFF.

In the case of this clone: The read gets to within 3 residues of the CDR3 end, and the germline J gene fills in the rest. The chain is built from TRBV13 and TRBJ2-7, with 9 nucleotides matching TRBD1. This CDR3 comprises 16 residues. V trimming: 4 bases; J trimming: 5 bases; junction bases outside the gene matches: 12. Germline V gives CDR1 PRHDT, CDR2 FYEKMQ (reference sequence). CDR3 loop: CASSSQTRDRVHEQYF. The CDR3 DNA, read in part, is TGTGCCAGCAGCTCACAAACCCGGGACAGGGTCCACGAG.

As concerns this clone: With the read ending 3 residues before the CDR3 end, the germline J gene is used to fill in that end. The chain couples TRBV12-5 to TRBJ2-7; a weak D match, TRBD1 (6 bases). Trimming shortened V by 2 bases and J by 3 bases, and 26 bases separated the two germline ends. The germline V gene encodes CDR1 LGHNT and CDR2 FRNRAP. This CDR3 comprises 19 residues. The CDR3 here is CASGLSARGLTPTYYEQYF. The sequenced part of the CDR3 DNA is TGTGCTAGTGGTTTGTCGGCCAGGGGCTTGACCCCCACGTACTACGAG.

In the case of this clone: The read is 3 residues too short to cover the CDR3 end, so that end is filled in from the germline J gene. The chain carries TRBV5-6 and TRBJ1-6, with D hard to call. The CDR3 has 14 amino acids. Trimming cost V 1 base and J 6 bases, with 8 bases left between them. Germline-derived CDR1 and CDR2 are SGHDT and YYEEEE. This CDR3 is CASSLRVGNSPLHF. The CDR3 DNA, read in part, is TGTGCCAGCAGCTTGCGGGTGGGTAATTCACCC. The variable domain in full, with the rest retrieved from reference TRBV5-6 and TRBJ1-6, is DAGVTQSPTHLIKTRGQQVTLRCSPKSGHDTVSWYQQALGQGPQFIFQYYEEEERQRGNFPDRFSGHQFPNYSSELNVNALLLGDSALYLCASSLRVGNSPLHFGNGTRLTVT.

Remarks on this clone: The CDR3 end is not reached by the read, which stops 3 residues before it; the germline J gene fills it in. This sequence joins TRBV27 and TRBJ1-2; TRBD1 agrees at 7 bases. This CDR3 region has 15 residues. Germline V gives CDR1 MNHEY, CDR2 SMNVEV (reference sequence). J was trimmed by 2 bases and V by 5 bases; bases with no gene match: 8. CDR3 DNA (partial): TGTGCCAGCAGTCCCATTGACAGGGAGAACTATGGC. Amino acids: CASSPIDRENYG. The complete CDR3 reads CASSPIDRENYGYTF.

The CDR3 is CASSPRGNRNYGYTF. CDR3 DNA, as far as it was read: TGTGCCAGCAGCCCCAGGGGAAACCGGAACTATGGC. The chain couples TRBV12-3 or TRBV12-4 to TRBJ1-2; D is possibly TRBD1 (6 bases). The read halts 3 residues ahead of the CDR3 end, with the missing end drawn from the germline J gene. The CDR3 extends over 15 amino acids. Trimming left V 6 bases short and J 2 bases short, with 16 bases between.

To note about this clone: Read coverage stops 3 residues before the CDR3 terminus; the germline J gene supplies the remainder. V usage is TRBV20-1 and J usage is TRBJ2-4; 7 bases are shared with TRBD2. CDR3 size: 17 residues. V lost 0 bases to trimming and J lost 0 bases; unmatched junction nucleotides: 8. Per germline, CDR1 DFQATT and CDR2 SNEGSKA (reference sequence). CDR3 sequence reads: CSAREYPGLLAKNIQYF. The CDR3 bases that were read are TGCAGTGCTAGAGAATATCCGGGACTACTAGCCAAAAACATT.

The CDR3 spells CASSLSQGAAYEKLFF. The DNA read from the CDR3 is TGTGCCAGCAGTTTATCCCAAGGGGCAGCCTATGAAAAA. The J gene is TRBJ1-4, the V gene TRBV28, with D perhaps TRBD1 (5 bases). Read coverage stops 3 residues before the CDR3 terminus; the germline J gene supplies the remainder. Looked up from germline, CDR1 is MDHEN and CDR2 is SYDVKM. This CDR3 comprises 16 residues. V shed 1 base and J shed 6 bases, with 15 bases lying between them. Complete variable domain (other parts from reference TRBV28 and TRBJ1-4): DVKVTQSSRYLVKRTGEKVFLECVQDMDHENMFWYRQDPGLGLRLIYFSYDVKMKEKGDIPEGYSVSREKKERFSLILESASTNQTSMYLCASSLSQGAAYEKLFFGSGTQLSVL.

As to this clone: The read terminates 3 residues before the CDR3 end, so the remaining end is supplied by the germline J gene. The chain couples TRBV7-9 to TRBJ2-7, with 9 bases matching TRBD1. Trimming removed 5 bases from V and 5 bases from J; junction bases left unmatched: 10. CDR1 is SEHNR and CDR2 is FQNEAQ in the germline V gene (reference sequence). The CDR3 is 15 amino acids. The CDR3 loop reads CASSGLGTGQNEQYF. The DNA read from the CDR3 is TGTGCCAGCAGCGGCCTCGGGACAGGGCAAAACGAG.

As for this clone: Read sequence stops 3 residues before the CDR3 end, and the germline J gene provides the missing end. The same CDR3 arises from other DNA sequences in this sample as well. The V and J genes are TRBV6-2 or TRBV6-3 and TRBJ2-2; maybe TRBD1 (5 bases). Germline CDR1 MNHEY, CDR2 SVGEGT. Trimming pared 2 bases from V and 6 bases from J, leaving 10 bases between. The CDR3 is 14 residues long. The CDR3 loop is CASSYETEAGELFF. The part of the CDR3 DNA that was read is TGTGCCAGCAGTTACGAGACAGAGGCCGGGGAG.

In regard to this clone: The CDR3 end is not reached by the read, which stops 3 residues before it; the germline J gene fills it in. The chain has TRBV7-9 and TRBJ1-5, with D perhaps matching TRBD1 (5 bases). Trimming removed 5 bases at V and 9 bases at J, with 14 bases between. CDR1 is SEHNR, CDR2 FQNEAQ, per germline (reference sequence). This CDR3 has 13 amino acids. The CDR3 bases that were read are TGTGCCAGCAGCGAACAGGCATCGGGGCCC. It codes for CASSEQASGP. The full CDR3 reads CASSEQASGPQHF.

Of note for this clone: The DNA ends 3 residues before the CDR3 does, and the rest of the CDR3 is filled in from the germline J gene. The rearrangement uses TRBV19 and TRBJ2-7, with 8 bases lining up with TRBD2. CDR1 is LNHDA and CDR2 is SQIVND in the germline V gene (reference sequence). The CDR3 sequence is 14 residues long. The J segment lost 2 bases and the V segment lost 3 bases, leaving 3 bases of the junction unmatched. The CDR3 loop reads CASSILAGTYEQYF. The DNA read from the CDR3 is TGTGCCAGTAGTATCCTAGCGGGCACCTACGAG. Together with reference TRBV19 and TRBJ2-7, the CDR3 gives the full variable domain: DGGITQSPKYLFRKEGQNVTLSCEQNLNHDAMYWYRQDPGQGLRLIYYSQIVNDFQKGDIAEGYSVSREKKESFPLTVTSAQKNPTAFYLCASSILAGTYEQYFGPGTRLTVT.

The CDR3 spells CARANRQGAGETQYF. The covered CDR3 bases are TGCGCCAGGGCAAACCGTCAGGGGGCCGGGGAGACG. This chain connects TRBV5-1 to TRBJ2-3; 8 nucleotides match TRBD1. The read finishes 3 residues shy of the CDR3 end, and the germline J gene is used to complete it. Per germline, CDR1 SGHRS and CDR2 YFSETQ. This CDR3 is built from 15 residues.

Of note for this clone: The read finishes 3 residues shy of the CDR3 end, and the germline J gene is used to complete it. The chain employs TRBV12-3 or TRBV12-4 and TRBJ1-1, with 7 bases lining up with TRBD1. The CDR3 totals 14 residues. J lost 1 base, V lost 6 bases, and 5 bases had no gene match. CDR3 bases read: TGTGCCAGCAGACCGACAGGGACGAACACTGAA. It yields the protein CASRPTGTNTE. The CDR3 as a whole reads CASRPTGTNTEAFF.

Comment on this clone: The read finishes 3 residues shy of the CDR3 end, and the germline J gene is used to complete it. This sequence joins TRBV28 and TRBJ2-1; 7 bases line up with TRBD1. Germline CDR1 reads MDHEN; CDR2 reads SYDVKM. CDR3 length: 15 amino acids. Unmatched junction bases numbered 11, after V lost 7 bases and J lost 5 bases. The CDR3 loop is CASIVSGTANNEQFF. The sequenced CDR3 bases are TGTGCCAGCATCGTCTCCGGGACAGCTAACAATGAG.

Turning to this clone: The sequenced fragment ends 3 residues before the CDR3 boundary, so the rest is inferred from the germline J gene. The chain employs TRBV2 and TRBJ2-5; D might be TRBD2 (5 bases). This CDR3 is built from 13 residues. V shed 4 bases and J shed 4 bases, with 10 bases lying between them. CDR1 is SNHLY, CDR2 FYNNEI, per germline. The sequenced part of the CDR3 DNA is TGTGCCAGCAGTGGAGCGAGGGCAGAGACC. Encoded protein: CASSGARAET. The CDR3, in full, reads CASSGARAETQYF.